The source of this TCR beta chain is a study of T cell responses to AZD1222 COVID-19 vaccine. Sequencing used immunoSEQ multiplex PCR; TCRdb keeps in-frame clones, though not all of them. The table has 95,000 to 150,000 clones, more than 80% seen once. This clonotype was obtained from an adult in good health. This specimen consisted of peripheral blood, obtained on day 0 of AZD1222 vaccination.

CDR3 sequence reads: CASRRTRDFYNEQFF. CDR3 coding DNA: TGTGCCAGCAGAAGAACGCGGGACTTCTACAATGAGCAGTTCTTC. J is TRBJ2-1 and V is TRBV11-2, with D possibly matching TRBD2 (6 bases). The V end lost 6 bases, the J end lost 3 bases, and 15 bases lay between the germline ends. The germline V gene encodes CDR1 SGHAT and CDR2 FQNNGV. CDR3 size: 15 residues.